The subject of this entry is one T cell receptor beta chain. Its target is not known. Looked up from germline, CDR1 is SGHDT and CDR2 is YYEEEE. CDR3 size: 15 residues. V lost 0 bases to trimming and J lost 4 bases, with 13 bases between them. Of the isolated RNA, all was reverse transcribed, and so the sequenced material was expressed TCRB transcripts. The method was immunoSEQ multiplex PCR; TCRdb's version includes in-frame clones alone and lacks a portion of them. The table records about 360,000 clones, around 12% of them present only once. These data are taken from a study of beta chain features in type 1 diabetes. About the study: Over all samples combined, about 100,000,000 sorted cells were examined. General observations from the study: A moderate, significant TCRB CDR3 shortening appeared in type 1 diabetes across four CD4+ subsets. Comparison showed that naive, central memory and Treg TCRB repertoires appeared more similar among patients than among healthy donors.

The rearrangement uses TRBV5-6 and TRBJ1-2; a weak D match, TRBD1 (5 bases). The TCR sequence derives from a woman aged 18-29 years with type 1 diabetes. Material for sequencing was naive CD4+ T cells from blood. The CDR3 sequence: CASSLVQGGTYGYTF. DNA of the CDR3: TGTGCCAGCAGCTTGGTGCAGGGAGGGACCTATGGCTACACCTTC.